This T cell receptor (beta chain) was sequenced during a study of human T cells and chemical hapten exposure. Study at large: Variability of per-sample TCR yields stemmed mainly from small differences in pooled library volume.

Described time point: patch test 1, 2 weeks after DPC sensitization. This sample's treatment: therapeutic diphenylcyclopropenone sensitization with weekly scalp DPC. General study results and limits: Patch test score was positively correlated with the counts of PT1 expanded TCRs. With alopecia, donors may have immune responses unlike healthy people's.

Original processing notes: There were a median of around 100,000 TCRs per sample, with a range from about 23,224 to 750,000. MiXCR, applied by TCRdb to the RACE reads, yields one record per CDR3 protein. TCRdb's processing, not the study's, gives the V and J calls here. The data show fewer than 500,000 distinct CDR3 sequences, with roughly 4.8% seen just once and approximately 2.3% held by the top ten. This clonotype has a handful of counts. Its antigen remains unidentified. The CDR3 is 14 amino acids. The germline gives CDR1 DFQATT, CDR2 SNEGSKA (reference sequence). V lost 0 bases and J 3 bases, leaving 9 bases between the germline ends.

The clonotype comes from a woman between 45 and 60 years old with alopecia areata. Some clones in this sample may be carry-over from other donors' samples. The chain is built from TRBV20-1 and TRBJ2-1; no clear D gene. Material: whole blood, obtained in connection with sensitization to the hapten diphenylcyclopropenone (DPC). CDR3 DNA: TGCAGTGCTAGAGATTCTGGCGGCTACAATGAGCAGTTCTTC. Protein product: CSARDSGGYNEQFF.